This TCR beta chain was recovered during a study of cytomegalovirus exposure and HLA in healthy donors. From the approximately 120-subject validation cohort, which was separate from the approximately 670-subject first cohort, the donors were drawn. CDR1 and CDR2 (germline): MNHEY, SVGAGI. This CDR3 has 15 amino acids. V dropped 2 bases and J dropped 4; count of bases not matched to a gene: 5. With regard to this clone: Antigen: not known.

Study-level results: Most sequenced TCRs were rare (though some public TCRs occurred in many donors).

The data were produced by immunoSEQ multiplex PCR, yet TCRdb's version contains in-frame clones alone and is incomplete. This table has 100,000 to 150,000 clones, 90% to 95% appearing once. Specimen: PBMCs. This clonotype originated in a young woman in good health and CMV-seronegative. The genes are TRBV6-5 and TRBJ1-3, with 7 bases matching TRBD1. CDR3 DNA sequence: TGTGCCAGCAGTTACGCGACAGGGACGGGAAACACCATATATTTT. Translated, it gives CASSYATGTGNTIYF.